The 3 T cell receptor beta chains given below trace back to one sample, sequenced in a study of shared clonotypes between healthy human individuals. Clones were sequenced by immunoSEQ multiplex PCR, and TCRdb holds only the in-frame ones, with some missing. The table shows 2,100,000 or so clones, with 90% to 97% occurring only once. The sequenced sample was naive CD4+ T cells sorted from blood. Documented subset: CD45RA+ positively selected. The origin of the receptors is a man aged 18 to 30 in good health.

The chain couples TRBV6-1 to TRBJ1-2; 8 positions agree with TRBD1. This CDR3 comprises 15 residues. J lost 8 bases, V lost 0 bases, and 8 bases had no gene match. Germline V gene data show CDR1 as MNHNS and CDR2 as SASEGT. DNA for the CDR3: TGTGCCAGCAGTGAAGCTCGTGACAGGGGCGTGGGCTACACCTTC. Its translation is CASSEARDRGVGYTF.

Notes on this clone: Other DNA sequences from this sample encode an identical CDR3 as well. The V gene is TRBV10-3, the J gene TRBJ2-1; 7 bases line up with TRBD1. The CDR3 totals 13 residues. The V segment lost 3 bases and the J segment 9 bases; nucleotides outside the gene matches: 5. Germline CDR1 ENHRY, CDR2 SYGVKD. CDR3 protein: CAISEDRVGEQFF. The CDR3 coding sequence is TGTGCCATCAGTGAAGACAGGGTGGGTGAGCAGTTCTTC.

On this clone: Other nucleotide sequences in the sample specify the same CDR3. This rearrangement joins TRBV5-1 to TRBJ2-1; D is undetermined. Germline V gene data show CDR1 as SGHRS and CDR2 as YFSETQ. CDR3 length equals 15 residues. V lost 0 bases and J lost 3, with 10 bases in between. CDR3 loop: CASSLVSNSYNEQFF. The DNA of the CDR3 is TGCGCCAGCAGCTTGGTTTCCAACAGCTACAATGAGCAGTTCTTC.